Following are 6 T cell receptor beta chains from one sample sequenced in a study of vaccination effects on CD4 cells after COVID-19. No antigen is known for these receptors. Method: immunoSEQ multiplex PCR; TCRdb's copy keeps in-frame clones and lacks some. The sample has about 31,000 clones; around 75% are singletons. In the ViraFEST assay, antigen-specific CD4+ clonotypes were identified by expansion after peptide-pool stimulation. Cultured cells yielded isolated CD4+ T cells after 10 to 11 days. It was two doses of either the BNT162b2 or mRNA-1273 vaccine that participants received. Here the sequenced sample was CD4+ T cells from PBMCs cultured with SARS-CoV-2 spike peptides, taken after COVID-19 vaccination. The receptors stem from a human donor who received a COVID-19 vaccine. Some clones in this sample may be carry-over from other donors' samples.

The gene calls are TRBV29-1 and TRBJ2-5, with 11 bases lining up with TRBD2. With 7 bases clipped from V and 3 bases from J, the junction kept 7 bases outside the gene matches. Germline CDR1 and CDR2: SQVTM and ANQGSEA. The CDR3 has 14 residues. CDR3 DNA: TGCAGCGCCGTAGCGGGGGGGCCCAAAGAGACCCAGTACTTC. Translation gives CSAVAGGPKETQYF. The whole variable domain, filled in from reference TRBV29-1 and TRBJ2-5, reads SAVISQKPSRDICQRGTSLTIQCQVDSQVTMMFWYRQQPGQSLTLIATANQGSEATYESGFVIDKFPISRPNLTFSTLTVSNMSPEDSSIYLCSAVAGGPKETQYFGPGTRLLVL.

This clone was counted a few times. The chain uses TRBV5-1 and TRBJ2-5; 8 bases agree with TRBD2. The CDR3 has 15 residues. V lost 4 bases to trimming and J lost 0 bases; unmatched junction nucleotides: 5. Germline V gene lookup returns CDR1 SGHRS and CDR2 YFSETQ. The CDR3 loop is CASSNKGLDQETQYF. The CDR3 DNA reads TGCGCCAGCAGCAACAAGGGACTAGACCAAGAGACCCAGTACTTC.

The chain is built from TRBV27 and TRBJ1-1; no clear D. Germline CDR1 is MNHEY and CDR2 is SMNVEV (reference sequence). V was shortened by 6 bases and J by 2 bases, with 16 bases between the two germline ends. The CDR3 has 15 residues. As DNA, the CDR3 is TGTGCCAGCAGATCCGACGCCAGCATTAACACTGAAGCTTTCTTT. Translated: CASRSDASINTEAFF.

This chain uses TRBV3-1 (or the pseudogene TRBV3-2) with TRBJ1-3; no clear D. The CDR3 loop spans 13 amino acids. V dropped 0 bases and J dropped 11 bases, with 11 bases sitting between them. Germline CDR1 reads LGHDT; CDR2 reads YNNKEL (reference sequence). This CDR3 is CASSQDRRRPIYF. The CDR3 DNA reads TGTGCCAGCAGCCAAGATAGGCGGAGGCCCATATATTTT.

The chain is built from TRBV12-3 or TRBV12-4 and TRBJ1-3, with 8 bases aligning to TRBD1. V lost 6 bases to trimming and J lost 4 bases; unmatched junction nucleotides: 2. The CDR3 extends over 13 amino acids. This chain's CDR3 is CASRRQGGNTIYF. The CDR3 region has the DNA TGTGCCAGCAGACGACAGGGGGGAAACACCATATATTTT.

The chain carries TRBV10-3 and TRBJ2-5; either TRBD1 or TRBD2 may fit D (6 bases each). The CDR3 loop spans 16 amino acids. V lost 0 bases and J 2 bases, leaving 13 bases between the germline ends. Germline CDR1 reads ENHRY; CDR2 reads SYGVKD. CDR3 sequence reads: CAISESWGAIQETQYF. The DNA for the CDR3 is TGTGCCATCAGTGAGTCGTGGGGGGCGATACAAGAGACCCAGTACTTC.